Listed here is a single TCR beta chain. This sample was taken from a study of blood T cell repertoires in COVID-19. Study overall: The samples span acute and convalescent COVID-19 from the United States, Italy and Spain. In each case, the material was cDNA or gDNA derived from T cells, B-cell-depleted T cells, or PBMCs.

Authors' analysis steps: Estimation of nucleated cell counts relied on the amplification of reference gene primers. TCRdb keeps only in-frame clones here, not all; method: immunoSEQ multiplex PCR. From that table come the V and J calls and clone size; the DNA was used to work out D and trimming. The table includes approximately 260,000 clones, about 80% detected once. Source material: peripheral blood. The TCR comes from a human donor in a cohort sampled during active COVID-19.

The CDR3 loop is CASSLPRGSGELFF. CDR3 bases: TGTGCCAGCAGCTTACCCCGGGGATCCGGGGAGCTGTTTTTT. The chain recombines TRBV7-9 with TRBJ2-2, with a tentative D call TRBD2 (5 bases). Trimming pared 2 bases from V and 6 bases from J, leaving 10 bases between. The CDR3 loop spans 14 amino acids. Germline V CDR1 and CDR2: SEHNR, FQNEAQ (reference sequence). Looking up the rest from reference TRBV7-9 and TRBJ2-2 gives the full variable domain: DTGVSQNPRHKITKRGQNVTFRCDPISEHNRLYWYRQTLGQGPEFLTYFQNEAQLEKSRLLSDRFSAERPKGSFSTLEIQRTEQGDSAMYLCASSLPRGSGELFFGEGSRLTVL.